The 5 T cell receptor beta chains below all came from one sample that was sequenced in a study of tumor and adjacent non-tumor tissue in lung cancer. Three rounds of nested PCR, following a modified ARM-PCR protocol, produced the TCRbeta library. TCRdb recomputed calls from the multiplex PCR reads with MiXCR, one row per CDR3 protein. The sample records 91,000 or so distinct CDR3 sequences, 65% to 75% being singletons. The template was RNA from unsorted bulk tissue. The sequenced material came from lung tumor tissue. The receptor source for this set is a man in his fifties or sixties with non-small cell lung cancer.

The genes are TRBV11-2 and TRBJ2-5; possibly TRBD1 or TRBD2 for D (5 bases each). Germline CDR1 and CDR2: SGHAT and FQNNGV. The germline V and J ends were trimmed by 7 bases and 2 bases, with 23 bases remaining between them. The CDR3 extends over 17 amino acids. CDR3 region: CASNRPLGVRLQETQYF. The CDR3 region has the DNA TGTGCCAGCAACAGACCCCTAGGGGTCAGACTACAAGAGACCCAGTACTTC. The variable domain in full, with the rest retrieved from reference TRBV11-2 and TRBJ2-5, is EAGVAQSPRYKIIEKRQSVAFWCNPISGHATLYWYQQILGQGPKLLIQFQNNGVVDDSQLPKDRFSAERLKGVDSTLKIQPAKLEDSAVYLCASNRPLGVRLQETQYFGPGTRLLVL.

This clonotype was detected ten times or more. The rearrangement links TRBV5-1 to TRBJ2-2, with D unclear. Germline CDR1 is SGHRS and CDR2 is YFSETQ. The CDR3 length is 15 residues. V was trimmed by 4 bases and J by 1 base, leaving 11 bases between them. The DNA of the CDR3 is TGCGCCAGCAGCCCAGCATCAGGGAACACCGGGGAGCTGTTTTTT. It translates to CASSPASGNTGELFF.

The chain combines TRBV12-3 or TRBV12-4 with TRBJ1-5, with TRBD1 matching over 8 bases. The CDR3 length is 16 residues. The V and J ends lost 1 base and 16 bases, in that order; junction bases with no gene match: 18. In DNA form, the CDR3 reads TGTGCCAGCAGTTTAGGAGACAGGGGAGGCAATCAGCTCCAACATTTT. This translates into CASSLGDRGGNQLQHF.

Concerning this clonotype itself: A much more abundant neighbour one base away suggests this may be a read error. The chain employs TRBV11-2 and TRBJ1-2, with 7 bases aligning to TRBD1. The CDR3 sequence is 14 residues long. The germline CDR1 and CDR2 sequences are SGHAT and FQNNGV. This CDR3 reads CASSLGDSTYGYIF. The CDR3 nucleotides are TGTGCCAGCAGCTTAGGGGACAGCACCTATGGCTACATCTTC.

In its sample, this clonotype was seen a few times. This may arise from a read error, as a much more abundant clone is one base away. This chain uses TRBV13 with TRBJ1-1; D not certain. The CDR3 contains 14 residues. The germline V gene has CDR1 PRHDT and CDR2 FYEKMQ (reference sequence). The V end was cut by 0 bases, the J end by 5 bases, with 10 bases between. CDR3 amino acids: CASSLGFKGTEAFF. The CDR3 nucleotides are TGTGCCAGCAGCTTAGGGTTTAAGGGTACTGAAGCTTTCTTT. Full variable domain (outside the CDR3, taken from reference TRBV13 and TRBJ1-1): AAGVIQSPRHLIKEKRETATLKCYPIPRHDTVYWYQQGPGQDPQFLISFYEKMQSDKGSIPDRFSAQQFSDYHSELNMSSLELGDSALYFCASSLGFKGTEAFFGQGTRLTVV.